What follows are 19 T cell receptor beta chains derived from one specimen sequenced in a study of T cell repertoires in cytomegalovirus infection. TCRdb processed the reads anew with MiXCR; each CDR3 protein has one entry. The table shows about 250,000 distinct CDR3 sequences, with about 17% occurring only once. The specimen sequenced was CD8+ T cells from PBMCs. These receptors originate from a human donor in good health (CMV status not recorded). Some clones in this sample may be carry-over from other donors' samples.

This clonotype was observed a handful of times. The rearrangement uses TRBV6-5 and TRBJ1-6; 8 nucleotides line up with TRBD1. Germline loops: CDR1 MNHEY, CDR2 SVGAGI. This CDR3 is 15 amino acids long. V shed 6 bases and J 10 bases; nucleotides not matched to a gene: 11. CDR3 sequence (DNA): TGTGCCAGCAGCGACTTCGACAGGGGAGGCTCACCCCTCCACTTT. This codes for CASSDFDRGGSPLHF.

This clonotype was counted many times. CDR3 in amino acids: CASSQGVGGVGTEAFF. The CDR3 region has the DNA TGCGCCAGCAGCCAAGGGGTAGGGGGCGTGGGCACTGAAGCTTTCTTT. V is TRBV4-1 and J is TRBJ1-1; 7 bases align to TRBD1. Germline V CDR1 and CDR2: MGHRA, YSYEKL. V was clipped by 1 base and J by 4 bases; unmatched bases: 9. The CDR3 spans 16 residues.

This clonotype has only a few counts. This chain joins TRBV12-3 or TRBV12-4 and TRBJ2-7; 8 nucleotides align to TRBD1. The length of the CDR3 is 16 residues. The J segment lost 3 bases and the V segment lost 6 bases, leaving 13 bases of the junction unmatched. Here the CDR3 DNA reads TGTGCCAGCAGCACCACCGACAGGGGTAGGATCTACGAGCAGTACTTC. It specifies CASSTTDRGRIYEQYF.

V and J are TRBV19 and TRBJ1-2, with 9 bases matching TRBD1. Germline values: CDR1 LNHDA, CDR2 SQIVND (reference sequence). V trimming: 6 bases; J trimming: 2 bases; junction bases outside the gene matches: 4. This CDR3 comprises 14 residues. CDR3 coding DNA: TGTGCCAGTAGCCCCACAGGGGGCAACTATGGCTACACCTTC. Protein sequence: CASSPTGGNYGYTF.

The rearrangement joins TRBV27 to TRBJ2-2, with TRBD1 matching 8 bases. Germline assignment: CDR1 MNHEY and CDR2 SMNVEV (reference sequence). The CDR3 has 19 amino acids. V dropped 0 bases and J dropped 2; count of bases not matched to a gene: 11. Here the CDR3 reads CASSLSLFLGTGNTGELFF. As DNA, the CDR3 is TGTGCCAGCAGTTTATCGCTTTTTTTGGGGACAGGAAACACCGGGGAGCTGTTTTTT.

This clonotype was seen a single time. The chain carries TRBV13 and TRBJ2-3, with TRBD2 matching over 13 bases. Trimming took 5 bases from V and 0 from J; bases not matched to a gene: 8. The CDR3 has 18 amino acids. Germline V gene data show CDR1 as PRHDT and CDR2 as FYEKMQ (reference sequence). This CDR3 reads CASSQRTSGGASTDTQYF. For the CDR3, the DNA is TGTGCCAGCAGCCAAAGAACTAGCGGGGGGGCTAGCACAGATACGCAGTATTTT.

This clonotype showed up many times. This chain joins TRBV7-3 and TRBJ2-1; TRBD2 is a possible D gene (6 bases). CDR1 is SGHTA, CDR2 FQGTGA, per germline. This CDR3 spans 18 amino acids. With 1 base removed from V and 4 bases from J, the gap between germline ends came to 20 bases. CDR3 bases: TGTGCCAGCAGCTTAATGGGGGGACGTCCGGAGTTATACAATGAGCAGTTCTTC. It is translated as CASSLMGGRPELYNEQFF.

This clonotype has more than one count but fewer than ten. V gene TRBV14 combines with J gene TRBJ2-7; D gene ambiguous. The CDR3 sequence is 15 residues long. The V and J ends lost 0 bases and 4 bases respectively, with 13 bases between them. Germline CDR1 reads SGHDN; CDR2 reads FVKESK. CDR3 nucleotides: TGTGCCAGCAGCCAAGATGGGCGTTCTCGGTACGAGCAGTACTTC. It encodes CASSQDGRSRYEQYF.

The rearrangement joins TRBV6-2 or TRBV6-3 to TRBJ1-2; D remains ambiguous. CDR1 and CDR2 from the germline V gene are MNHEY and SVGEGT. Trimming took off 0 bases at V and 8 bases at J, with 13 bases between the two ends. The CDR3 totals 14 residues. The DNA for the CDR3 is TGTGCCAGCAGTTACTCCATGGCTATGGGAGGCTACACCTTC. This gives the protein CASSYSMAMGGYTF.

The J gene is TRBJ1-1, the V gene TRBV5-1; TRBD1 matches 7 bases. The CDR3 is 15 amino acids. Germline V gene sequence: CDR1 SGHRS, CDR2 YFSETQ. V gave up 4 bases and J gave up 0 bases; unmatched junction bases: 6. The CDR3 loop is CASSTGEEMNTEAFF. CDR3 DNA sequence: TGCGCCAGCAGCACAGGGGAGGAGATGAACACTGAAGCTTTCTTT.

The chain has TRBV27 and TRBJ2-3; TRBD1 might be the D (8 bases). V lost 5 bases, J lost 1 base, and 13 bases lay in between. The CDR3 contains 15 residues. Germline-derived CDR1 and CDR2 are MNHEY and SMNVEV (reference sequence). The CDR3 here is CASSLQGGGTDTQYF. DNA of the CDR3: TGTGCCAGCAGTCTACAGGGGGGGGGCACAGATACGCAGTATTTT.

A note on this clonotype: This may come from a read error, since a much larger clone is one base off. The rearrangement links TRBV7-2 to TRBJ1-1; unclear D gene. From germline, CDR1 is SGHTA and CDR2 FQGNSA. There are 16 residues in the CDR3. The V and J ends lost 1 base and 1 base respectively, with 13 bases between them. This CDR3 is CASSLDWGTKNTEAFF. For the CDR3, the DNA is TGTGCCAGCAGCTTAGACTGGGGAACTAAGAACACTGAAGCTTTCTTT.

This chain joins TRBV25-1 and TRBJ1-1; 7 bases align to TRBD1. Germline lookup yields CDR1 MGHDK and CDR2 SYGVNS. With V trimmed by 7 bases and J by 7 bases, 15 bases remained unmatched. This CDR3 contains 15 residues. CDR3 coding DNA: TGTGCCAGCACTACGCCGACAGGGAACGTGGGTGAAGCTTTCTTT. This encodes CASTTPTGNVGEAFF.

This clonotype came up a few times. The DNA for the CDR3 is TGTGCCAGCAGTGAGGGGGCCGGGGAGACCCAGTACTTC. This gives the protein CASSEGAGETQYF. This sequence joins TRBV2 and TRBJ2-5, with TRBD1 as a possible D gene (6 bases). CDR1 SNHLY and CDR2 FYNNEI come from the germline V gene. The CDR3 runs to 13 residues. With 3 bases removed from V and 5 bases from J, the gap between germline ends came to 10 bases.

In this sample, this clonotype turned up a few times. The chain uses TRBV6-2 or TRBV6-3 and TRBJ1-2, with TRBD1 matching over 7 bases. This CDR3 comprises 16 residues. V gave up 6 bases and J gave up 8 bases; unmatched junction bases: 18. The germline gives CDR1 MNHEY, CDR2 SVGEGT. The CDR3 bases are TGTGCCAGCAGCCACCCGACAGGGCCCGCGCCTTGGGGCTACACCTTC. It codes for CASSHPTGPAPWGYTF.

In nucleotides, the CDR3 is TGTGCCAGCAGCTCGGCAGGGTTTAACACTGAAGCTTTCTTT. Amino acid sequence: CASSSAGFNTEAFF. The chain couples TRBV5-6 to TRBJ1-1, with D tentatively TRBD1 (5 bases). Trimming took 3 bases from V and 2 from J, leaving 11 bases between them. This CDR3 has 14 amino acids. The germline V gene encodes CDR1 SGHDT and CDR2 YYEEEE.

Ten or more counts support this clonotype. The chain is built from TRBV28 and TRBJ2-7; weak D call: TRBD2 (5 bases). V was trimmed by 7 bases and J by 13 bases, leaving 26 bases between them. The CDR3 extends over 14 amino acids. CDR1 is MDHEN and CDR2 is SYDVKM in the germline V gene. The DNA of the CDR3 is TGTGCCAGCACCCTGGGAGTCGAACCCCCTCGTCTTTACTTC. Protein sequence: CASTLGVEPPRLYF.

This clonotype was counted a few times. V is TRBV6-1 and J is TRBJ2-7; 10 bases map to TRBD1. CDR3 length: 13 residues. In germline, CDR1 is MNHNS, CDR2 SASEGT. Trimming removed 7 bases from V and 7 bases from J; junction bases left unmatched: 7. In nucleotides, the CDR3 is TGTGCCAGCACGGGACAGGGGCGGAAGGAGCAGTACTTC. Translated, it gives CASTGQGRKEQYF.

The table lists this clonotype with a few counts. The rearrangement links TRBV9 to TRBJ2-7; 9 bases are shared with TRBD1. Germline loops: CDR1 SGDLS, CDR2 YYNGEE. The junction had 7 bases not matched to a gene; V was cut back by 3 bases and J by 6 bases. The CDR3 runs to 14 residues. CDR3 protein: CASSGQGEGAEQYF. The CDR3 DNA reads as TGTGCCAGCAGCGGACAGGGGGAGGGCGCCGAGCAGTACTTC. The variable domain in full, with the rest retrieved from reference TRBV9 and TRBJ2-7, is DSGVTQTPKHLITATGQRVTLRCSPRSGDLSVYWYQQSLDQGLQFLIQYYNGEERAKGNILERFSAQQFPDLHSELNLSSLELGDSALYFCASSGQGEGAEQYFGPGTRLTVT.